This T cell receptor beta chain is drawn from a study of blood T cell repertoires in COVID-19. The CDR3 sequence is 17 residues long. Trimming took 1 base from V and 2 from J, leaving 18 bases between them. Germline V gene lookup returns CDR1 PRHDT and CDR2 FYEKMQ (reference sequence). Enrolled through a virtual design, the participants were between roughly 18 and 90 years of age and came from about two dozen US areas. Source study methods: The assay estimated nucleated cells by amplifying reference gene primers. Profiled with immunoSEQ multiplex PCR; TCRdb holds only in-frame clones, not every one. The V and J calls and the clone size are those of that table, but D and trimming were determined from the DNA. Of roughly 270,000 clones listed, about 85% are singletons.

The clonotype comes from a woman aged 50 to 65 who had recovered from COVID-19. The material sequenced was PBMCs or T cells enriched from blood (not recorded which). The V and J genes are TRBV13 and TRBJ2-7; D unclear. The CDR3 bases are TGTGCCAGCAGCTTAGATTCAGGATCATCTGATACCTACGAGCAGTACTTC. Translating gives CASSLDSGSSDTYEQYF.